These 14 T cell receptor beta chains share one sample of origin, sequenced in a study of cytomegalovirus exposure and HLA in healthy donors. Primers: 60 Vbeta forward and 13 Jbeta reverse. Method: immunoSEQ multiplex PCR; TCRdb's copy keeps in-frame clones and lacks some. The sample lists roughly 100,000 clones; more than 65% were seen once. What was sequenced was PBMCs. These receptors came from a woman aged 18-29 years in good health and CMV-seropositive.

The chain couples TRBV19 to TRBJ1-5; TRBD1 matches 7 bases. The CDR3 is 15 residues long. The trim removed 8 bases at V and 2 bases at J, leaving 9 bases unmatched. Germline CDR1 and CDR2: LNHDA and SQIVND (reference sequence). CDR3 protein: CASAQTGIGNQPQHF. CDR3 coding DNA: TGTGCCAGTGCCCAGACAGGGATTGGCAATCAGCCCCAGCATTTT.

Of note for this clone: The sample carries other DNA sequences with the same CDR3. The rearrangement joins TRBV9 to TRBJ2-5, with 8 bases aligning to TRBD1. V lost 4 bases to trimming and J lost 5 bases; unmatched junction nucleotides: 13. The CDR3 totals 16 residues. CDR1 is SGDLS, CDR2 YYNGEE, per germline. CDR3 amino acids: CASSPQSGGWAETQYF. DNA of the CDR3: TGTGCCAGCAGCCCTCAGTCAGGGGGCTGGGCGGAGACCCAGTACTTC.

The rearrangement links TRBV21-1 to TRBJ1-5; the table's D call, TRBD1, was not checked against the DNA. TRBV21-1 corresponds to a pseudogene. The CDR3 loop spans 16 amino acids. The CDR3 protein is CASSKEGAGYNQPQHF. CDR3 nucleotides: TGTGCCAGCAGCAAAGAGGGGGCAGGGTACAATCAGCCCCAGCATTTT.

The rearrangement uses TRBV28 and TRBJ2-3; 7 positions match TRBD1. Trimming took 3 bases from V and 5 from J; bases not matched to a gene: 8. The length of the CDR3 is 15 residues. Germline assignment: CDR1 MDHEN and CDR2 SYDVKM. The CDR3 is CASSFKGTDLDTQYF. The CDR3 coding sequence is TGTGCCAGCAGTTTTAAAGGGACAGACTTAGATACGCAGTATTTT.

This chain joins TRBV2 and TRBJ1-1, with D maybe TRBD1 (5 bases). The CDR3 totals 17 residues. V dropped 4 bases and J dropped 0 bases, with 18 bases sitting between them. Germline V lookup: CDR1 SNHLY, CDR2 FYNNEI. The CDR3 spells CASSGGNRWPMNTEAFF. Here the CDR3 DNA reads TGTGCCAGCAGTGGGGGCAATAGGTGGCCTATGAACACTGAAGCTTTCTTT.

The J gene is TRBJ1-4, the V gene TRBV15; 7 bases align to TRBD1. CDR3 length equals 16 residues. Per the germline V gene, CDR1 is LNHNV and CDR2 is YYDKDF (reference sequence). The V gene end was trimmed by 1 base and the J gene end by 8 bases; junction bases not matched to a gene: 10. The CDR3 spells CATSRVGTAGDEKLFF. The CDR3 nucleotides read TGTGCCACCAGCAGAGTGGGGACAGCGGGAGACGAAAAACTGTTTTTT.

This clone has just one count. J is TRBJ2-7 and V is TRBV27; D not resolved. CDR3 length: 15 residues. V was trimmed by 4 bases and J by 3 bases, leaving 16 bases between them. In germline, CDR1 is MNHEY, CDR2 SMNVEV (reference sequence). The CDR3 DNA reads as TGTGCCAGCAGTTCCTCACATTCGCTAGGCTACGAGCAGTACTTC. This gives the protein CASSSSHSLGYEQYF.

The rearrangement uses TRBV27 and TRBJ1-2; 7 nucleotides match TRBD1. Germline CDR1 is MNHEY and CDR2 is SMNVEV (reference sequence). Germline trimming cut 7 bases from V and 6 bases from J; bases unmatched to any gene: 14. This CDR3 region has 15 residues. CDR3 in amino acids: CASKGPGQRRNGYTF. DNA of the CDR3: TGTGCCAGCAAGGGACCGGGACAGAGAAGGAATGGCTACACCTTC.

This sequence joins TRBV5-4 and TRBJ2-1; a weak D match, TRBD2 (6 bases). Germline V gene sequence: CDR1 SGHNT, CDR2 YYREEE (reference sequence). The CDR3 runs 16 residues. Trimming took off 3 bases at V and 1 base at J, with 14 bases between the two ends. CDR3 coding DNA: TGTGCCAGCAGCTGGGGGGTACGGGGTTCCTACAATGAGCAGTTCTTC. Translating gives CASSWGVRGSYNEQFF.

The rearrangement links TRBV5-4 to TRBJ2-5; 9 bases map to TRBD2. The V gene's germline CDR1 is SGHNT and CDR2 YYREEE (reference sequence). This CDR3 has 15 amino acids. V lost 4 bases to trimming and J lost 3 bases; unmatched junction nucleotides: 7. CDR3 bases: TGTGCCAGCAGCGTCGTCGGGACTAGCAAAGAGACCCAGTACTTC. As protein: CASSVVGTSKETQYF.

The gene calls are TRBV5-8 and TRBJ1-5; TRBD1 might be the D (6 bases). The V and J ends lost 10 bases and 2 bases respectively, with 16 bases between them. CDR1 is SGHTS, CDR2 YDEGEE, per germline. This CDR3 comprises 14 residues. The CDR3 here is CASAVGGGNQPQHF. In DNA, the CDR3 is TGTGCCTCCGCTGTTGGGGGCGGCAATCAGCCCCAGCATTTT.

The chain has TRBV27 and TRBJ2-5; tentatively, D is TRBD2 (5 bases). V lost 6 bases, J lost 2 bases, and 19 bases lay in between. The CDR3 is 16 amino acids. Per the germline V gene, CDR1 is MNHEY and CDR2 is SMNVEV (reference sequence). CDR3 DNA: TGTGCCAGCAGCTGGCGTACACCTAGCAAACAAGAGACCCAGTACTTC. Encoded protein: CASSWRTPSKQETQYF.

The rearrangement links TRBV11-1 to TRBJ1-3; 7 bases align to TRBD1. Germline CDR1 reads SGHAT; CDR2 reads FQDESV (reference sequence). Trimming removed 3 bases from V and 0 bases from J; junction bases left unmatched: 5. The CDR3 has 16 amino acids. DNA of the CDR3: TGTGCCAGCAGCTTGAGGGACAGCTACTCTGGAAACACCATATATTTT. Amino acids: CASSLRDSYSGNTIYF.

CDR3 amino acids: CASSVRDRDNQPQHF. CDR3 DNA sequence: TGTGCCAGCAGCGTCCGGGACAGGGACAATCAGCCCCAGCATTTT. The chain links TRBV5-6 to TRBJ1-5; 9 bases agree with TRBD1. J gave up 3 bases and V 4 bases, and 5 bases lay outside the gene matches. The CDR3 has 15 amino acids. Germline-derived CDR1 and CDR2 are SGHDT and YYEEEE.